This T cell receptor beta chain originates from a study of cytomegalovirus exposure and HLA in healthy donors. Study-level findings and limits: First-cohort TCR clusters were later found to tend to co-occur in the approximately 110 validation repertoires. Among TCR sequences, most were rare, though some public TCRs appeared in many donors. Under in vitro conditions, a few CMV-associated chains were confirmed as specific for CMV antigens.

This clone was recorded a few times. Its antigen is unidentified. This CDR3 has 15 residues. Trimming removed 7 bases at V and 3 bases at J, with 16 bases between. Germline V lookup: CDR1 MNHNY, CDR2 SVGAGI (reference sequence). TCRdb's table, derived via immunoSEQ multiplex PCR, lists solely in-frame clones and lacks some. The sample holds approximately 150,000 clones, approximately 89% seen once. This TCR was recovered from a man in his late teens or twenties in good health and CMV-seronegative. Sequenced input: PBMCs. The chain joins TRBV6-6 to TRBJ1-5; D call uncertain. DNA of the CDR3: TGTGCCAGCACCGGTAGGACGGGAAACAATCAGCCCCAGCATTTT. Amino acid sequence: CASTGRTGNNQPQHF.